The T cell receptor (beta chain) under discussion was sequenced for a study of cytomegalovirus exposure and HLA in healthy donors (dated by TCRdb to about 2017). In terms of the full investigation: An earlier analysis of some 500 of the donors reported approximately 300 Gb of sequence data and 117 million unique TCR beta sequences from about 179 million T cells. Rather than drawing on any new phenotypic data, the later analysis identified candidate immune exposures from TCR beta sequences and the way those sequences occurred across donors. The study aimed to test whether cataloging public T cell receptors could reveal signatures of past pathogen exposure. Donor age, sex, ethnicity and CMV serostatus were compiled alongside the repertoire data. In an earlier analysis of more than 550 of the donors, high-throughput TCR beta sequencing was used to judge whether each TCR beta V gene segment behaved as functional or pseudogenic. All discovery cohort repertoires had been generated on a single sequencing platform. A later analysis re-examined previously published TCR beta repertoires from roughly 650 donors and added high-resolution HLA genotyping to investigate patterns of TCR occurrence. Both class I and class II loci were covered by HLA typing, at four-digit resolution. Five DR-DQ haplotypes were treated as single units for association and clustering because of strong linkage in the cohort. In a later genetic analysis, genome-wide SNP genotypes for about three fifths of the roughly 670 donors were used, and that subset was treated as a discovery cohort. About 280 gigabases of sequencing data and roughly 81 million unique TCR sequences made up an early release that covered 500 to 700 HLA-typed donors. The study combined high-throughput TCR immunosequencing, statistical association of individual TCRs with disease status, and machine learning to predict cytomegalovirus infection status. Across some 400 genotyped donors of the cohort, an average of approximately 240,000 unique TCR beta nucleotide sequences per donor were sequenced, and around 19% of those sequences were non-productive. Using immunosequencing, the study profiled T cell repertoires from around 670 subjects and related those repertoires to cytomegalovirus serostatus. The genetic ancestry cluster associated with self-reported Caucasian donors included about 81% of the roughly 400 genotyped donors. Typing coverage differed by locus: A, B, C, DRB1 and DQB1 were typed in roughly 629-640 donors, DQA1 in 522, DPA1 in 600 to 610, and DPB1 in 450 to 480. Along with the approximately 700-subject first cohort, a separate validation cohort of 120 different subjects was used.

This clone was observed a single time. Its antigen remains undetermined. There are no base qualities to consult, and no much larger clone falls within one base. Libraries came from the immunoSEQ multiplex PCR assay. A mixture of 60 forward primers for TCR Vbeta segments and 13 reverse primers for TCR Jbeta segments was used in the multiplex PCR. A multiplex PCR assay on genomic DNA amplified the CDR3 region of rearranged TCR beta genes. The Illumina HiSeq System was used to sequence the amplified TCR beta libraries as 87-base-pair reads. Under the source paper's analysis protocol: In a later analysis, around 80 million unique TCR beta chains were counted across the 500 to 850 repertoires, and around 10 million of these chains were shared by at least two donors. A nearest-neighbor algorithm error-corrected the raw reads and collapsed the reads into unique sequences, merging closely related sequences to remove PCR and sequencing errors. Alignment of CDR3 sequences to IMGT reference sequences was used to assign V, D and J gene segments. Each retained sequence needed at least a six-nucleotide match to both a V gene segment and a J gene segment. A rearrangement was called productive if the CDR3 had no stop codons and remained in frame with V and J, and every other rearrangement was called non-productive. CDR3 was defined by IMGT convention, running from the second conserved V-encoded cysteine to the conserved J-encoded phenylalanine. The earlier analysis of about 590 of the donors excluded sequences that lacked an unambiguous match to a single V gene segment. An earlier analysis of fewer than 750 of the donors called V segments functional above 56.7% productive rearrangements and segregating when the between-donor standard deviation exceeded 5%. A statistical classification framework was developed to diagnose cytomegalovirus status using the catalog of TCR beta chain sequences. A later analysis assigned V and J genes by comparing TCR nucleotide sequences with IMGT/GENE-DB human TR gene sequences. The TCRdist pipeline was used in a later analysis to assign CDR3 sequences and most-parsimonious VDJ recombination scenarios. In a later analysis, every TCR beta chain was defined by the combination of its CDR3 amino acid sequence and its V-gene family, and reads without a unique V-gene family were dropped. A later analysis removed roughly 590 highly shared, low-generation-probability nucleotide sequences to deal with suspected cross-contamination and a sequencing artifact. A later analysis calculated a clonal expansion index for each public chain from normalized within-repertoire ranks of inferred template counts. In a later analysis, generation probabilities were computed with a VDJ recombination model fitted to out-of-frame rearrangements, and the resulting probabilities were checked against IGoR. A later analysis scored TCR-TCR, TCR-HLA and TCR-CMV co-occurrence with hypergeometric tests, applying a repertoire-size bias correction to TCR pairs. To estimate false discovery rates, a later analysis permuted the HLA or CMV assignments 20 times. A later analysis grouped co-occurring TCRs with DBSCAN, adding TCRdist sequence similarity when clustering within HLA-allele-positive subsets. Repertoires with fewer than 30,000 or more than 120,000 public chains, plus five repertoires with anomalous nucleotide sharing, were excluded from co-occurrence clustering. This immuneACCESS table, as held by TCRdb, lists in-frame sequences with V and J called but not all clones. Of the missing ones, under half trace to an unresolved V gene in checked studies; the others have no known cause. V and J calls and clone size are copied from that table; D and trimming were computed from the DNA. For this sample the table gives 130,000 to 150,000 clones, of which around 70% were detected only once. In total, the top ten clones hold around 2.2% of the sample.

CDR1 KGHSH and CDR2 LQKENI are derived from the germline V gene. From its cysteine to its phenylalanine, the CDR3 spans 14 amino acids. Only the CDR3 region is kept as DNA, spanning 42 bases read in frame from base 1. V has 5 bases trimmed and J has 0 bases trimmed; junction bases matching no gene number 3. On the study overall, not on this receptor specifically: For the cohort, immune exposure information was limited to CMV serostatus. The cohort was sequenced for TCR beta chains only, and without alpha or paired-chain data the features that could be detected were limited. Most TCR sequences were observed very rarely across donors, whereas some public TCRs were present in many individuals. The study gave a list of around 170 TCR beta chains associated with cytomegalovirus. A few of the identified cytomegalovirus-associated TCR beta chains were confirmed in vitro to be specific for cytomegalovirus antigens. Strong co-occurrence of HLA alleles, especially DR and DQ, made assigning TCR associations to individual alleles difficult. In a later analysis, several top co-occurrence clusters were reported to appear linked to parvovirus B19, influenza, CMV and Epstein-Barr virus. Some IMGT-functional V segments, including TRBV6-2 and TRBV6-3, could not be distinguished by the 87-base-pair reads and were therefore excluded. According to a later genetic analysis, donors in an Asian-associated ancestry cluster had fewer N-insertions in productive TCRs than the approximately 630-donor mean. Most CMV-associated TCR beta chains appeared to be HLA-restricted in a later analysis, and the HLA associations seemed to be driven largely by CMV exposure. About 17 rarely observed V segments, including chromosome 9 orphons, were excluded from the earlier analysis of about 600 of the donors because counts were too low. Linkage disequilibrium might explain the correlated functional status among segregating V segments, but an unknown experimental factor could not be ruled out. An association between a missense DCLRE1C variant and V-gene and J-gene trimming of TCR beta chains was found in a later genetic analysis and replicated in an independent cohort. Sequencing depth was assumed to be roughly uniform across donors in the presence/absence analyses, though that assumption may not hold. Broadly in line with IMGT annotations, most TCR beta V segments showed up in productive rearrangements about 90% or about 30% of the time in an earlier analysis of several hundred of the donors. In a later analysis, TCR association rates were found to vary across HLA loci, with the most associated TCRs seen for DRB1 alleles and the fewest for HLA-C alleles. It was suggested by the authors that the approach could potentially be generalized to other disease states and immunological phenotypes. A further reported finding was that TCR beta sequences accurately predicted the HLA-A and HLA-B alleles for most subjects in the first cohort. In a later analysis, HLA-associated TCR beta chains showed more clonal expansion and lower generation probabilities than non-associated chains that were equally common. Because HLA typing was unavailable for some donors at each locus, only the typed subset was used in association tests. In a later analysis, more than 15,000 TCR beta sequences were associated with specific HLA alleles at a false discovery rate of 0.05. A group of highly shared sequence variants was considered likely to be a technical artifact of the sequencing pipeline. Cytomegalovirus status was reported to be diagnosed by the classifier with high specificity and sensitivity in both the original and validation cohorts.

The cohort consisted of 666 healthy bone marrow donors. At the time of sampling, all cohort members were nominally healthy, though unrecorded immune exposures were likely present. The donor was CMV seronegative and was included in the group of about 350 seronegative cohort members. Each donor provided a peripheral blood sample, and peripheral blood mononuclear cells were used for TCR beta sequencing. The Qiagen DNeasy Blood Extraction Kit was used to extract genomic DNA from the blood cell samples. The sequenced material came from PBMCs. This TCR was sampled from a man aged 35 to 55 in good health and CMV-seronegative. The sequence joins TRBV18 to TRBJ2-7, and 8 junctional nucleotides match TRBD1. The bases read TGTGCCAGCTCAGCCGGGACAGGCTCCTACGAGCAGTACTTC. This encodes CASSAGTGSYEQYF.